This T cell receptor beta chain was sequenced for a study of early T cells in non-severe SARS-CoV-2 infection. V was clipped by 6 bases and J by 5 bases, with 10 bases between them. The V gene's germline CDR1 is DFQATT and CDR2 SNEGSKA (reference sequence). The CDR3 sequence is 12 residues long. In this sample, this clonotype turned up many times. What it binds is not known. One entry per CDR3 protein, called by TCRdb with MiXCR from the 5' RACE reads. The table records about 80,000 distinct CDR3 sequences, 5% of them present only once. Study-wide results and limits: The VDJdb matching leaned toward anti-spike CD8 responses and overlooked private and CD4 specificities.

This clonotype was sampled from an adult who was a healthcare worker with PCR-confirmed SARS-CoV-2 infection or an uninfected control (not recorded which). V and J are TRBV20-1 and TRBJ2-2; D is uncertain. Sequenced material: whole blood, taken at baseline. As DNA, the CDR3 is TGCAGTGCCCTTGACGGAACCGGGGAGCTGTTTTTT. Translating gives CSALDGTGELFF.